Listed below are T cell receptor beta chains from one sample, sequenced in a study of cytomegalovirus exposure and HLA in healthy donors. Data came from immunoSEQ multiplex PCR; TCRdb stores just in-frame clones and leaves some out. The sample has 150,000 to 200,000 clones, 75% to 90% seen once; the top ten hold roughly 2%. Material for sequencing was PBMCs. The receptor source for this set is a human donor in good health. CDR3s include the opening cysteine and the closing phenylalanine or tryptophan. Fields, in order: V gene, clone size, D gene, J gene, CDR3 DNA, CDR3 protein. The D gene is left open where the match is weak. Only part of the rows carry a size: once, few, many, or a class if the clone is expanded.

TRBV5-1	once	NA	TRBJ2-1	TGCGCCAGCAGCTTGGCGGCAGGGGCTTACAATGAGCAGTTCTTC	CASSLAAGAYNEQFF
TRBV5-1	NA	NA	TRBJ2-7	TGCGCCAGCAGCTTGGGAGGGTCCGAGCAGTACTTC	CASSLGGSEQYF
TRBV4-1	NA	NA	TRBJ1-1	TGCGCCAGCAGCCCTTACAGGGAAAGGAACACTGAAGCTTTCTTT	CASSPYRERNTEAFF
TRBV7-6	NA	TRBD2	TRBJ2-2	TGTGCCAGCAGCCCGAGGACTAGCGGGAACACCGGGGAGCTGTTTTTT	CASSPRTSGNTGELFF
TRBV10-3	NA	TRBD1	TRBJ2-2	TGTGCCATCAGTGACCTCAGTGACAGGGGCCCGACCGGGGAGCTGTTTTTT	CAISDLSDRGPTGELFF
TRBV27	NA	TRBD2	TRBJ2-1	TGTGCCAGCAGTGACTCAAGCGGGACCCCCCACAATGAGCAGTTCTTC	CASSDSSGTPHNEQFF
TRBV6-1	few	TRBD1	TRBJ2-7	TGTGCCAGCAGTGACCCGGGACAGGTAATTACCTACGAGCAGTACTTC	CASSDPGQVITYEQYF
TRBV4-1	NA	NA	TRBJ1-1	TGCGCCAGCAGCCTCACAAACACTGAAGCTTTCTTT	CASSLTNTEAFF
TRBV5-6	NA	TRBD2	TRBJ2-7	TGTGCCAGCAGCGGTACGGGACTAGCCTACGAGCAGTACTTC	CASSGTGLAYEQYF
TRBV19	NA	NA	TRBJ2-5	TGTGCCAGTAGTAGGGGTCGCAGGGAAGAGACCCAGTACTTC	CASSRGRREETQYF
TRBV5-4	NA	NA	TRBJ1-6	TGTGCCAGCAGCCCGATTATGGCAGGGGACTATAATTCACCCCTCCACTTT	CASSPIMAGDYNSPLHF
TRBV6-5	NA	NA	TRBJ2-7	TGTGCCAGCAGTTACTCGCCGACAGACGAGCAGTACTTC	CASSYSPTDEQYF
TRBV2	NA	TRBD1	TRBJ2-7	TGTGCCAGCAGCGCCGGGACAGGGCACACCTACGAGCAGTACTTC	CASSAGTGHTYEQYF
TRBV4-3	few	TRBD1	TRBJ1-2	TGCGCCAGCAGCCCGCGGGACAGTTCTTATGGCTACACCTTC	CASSPRDSSYGYTF
TRBV7-6	few	TRBD1	TRBJ1-1	TGTGCCAGCAGCCTTAGTAAGGGGGCGTTCGGCACTGAAGCTTTCTTT	CASSLSKGAFGTEAFF
TRBV5-6	few	NA	TRBJ1-2	TGTGCCAGCAGCTTGGGTGCGGGCACTAACTATGGCTACACCTTC	CASSLGAGTNYGYTF
TRBV5-4	NA	NA	TRBJ2-3	TGTGCCAGCAGCTTGGGTTCTAGCACTGGAGATACGCAGTATTTT	CASSLGSSTGDTQYF
TRBV4-1	NA	NA	TRBJ2-3	TGCGCCAGCAGCCAAGATGCGTCAGGGATCACAGATACGCAGTATTTT	CASSQDASGITDTQYF
TRBV10-3	NA	TRBD2	TRBJ2-1	TGTGCCATCAGTGCGGGACTAGATTCGGGGCAGTTCTTC	CAISAGLDSGQFF
TRBV19	once	TRBD1	TRBJ1-5	TGTGCCAGTAACGCCCTGACAGGGAGAAACAATCAGCCCCAGCATTTT	CASNALTGRNNQPQHF
TRBV19	NA	TRBD1	TRBJ1-1	TGTGCCAGTAGTATAACGGGACAGAGTGAAGCTTTCTTT	CASSITGQSEAFF
TRBV7-8	NA	NA	TRBJ1-2	TGTGCCAGCGGCAGGGAGACAGGTCCCCTAGGGGGCTACACCTTC	CASGRETGPLGGYTF
TRBV7-3	NA	NA	TRBJ2-1	TGTGCCAGCAGCTTAACGAGAGGGGGAAACAATGAGCAGTTCTTC	CASSLTRGGNNEQFF
TRBV20-1	NA	NA	TRBJ1-2	TGCACCGCCGACAGCAACTATGGCTACACCTTC	CTADSNYGYTF
TRBV7-6	NA	TRBD1	TRBJ2-7	TGTGCCAGCAGGTCGGGACAGTCCTACGAGCAGTACTTC	CASRSGQSYEQYF
TRBV6-1	NA	TRBD2	TRBJ2-7	TGTGCCAGCACTAGCGGGGGGTCTTCAGCAGTATACTTC	CASTSGGSSAVYF
TRBV11-1	once	NA	TRBJ2-1	TGTGCCAGCAGCCCCGTACGGAATGAGCAGTTCTTC	CASSPVRNEQFF
TRBV10-3	NA	NA	TRBJ2-7	TGTGCCATCAGTGTTGGCCAGGGTCAATACGAGCAGTACTTC	CAISVGQGQYEQYF
TRBV19	NA	TRBD2	TRBJ2-5	TGTGCCAGTAATAATGGGCGGGGGGGCCTAAAAGAGACCCAGTACTTC	CASNNGRGGLKETQYF
TRBV19	NA	TRBD1	TRBJ1-3	TGTGCCAGCGGACAGGGGGCTGGAAACACCATATATTTT	CASGQGAGNTIYF
TRBV6-5	NA	NA	TRBJ1-5	TGTGCCAGCAGTTACCCCCCGGACAGCGGCAAGTCCCAGCATTTT	CASSYPPDSGKSQHF
TRBV5-1	NA	TRBD1	TRBJ2-7	TGCGCCAGCAGCTCGGACAGGGTATCCTACGAGCAGTACTTC	CASSSDRVSYEQYF
TRBV7-9	NA	TRBD1	TRBJ2-7	TGTGCCAGCACCCGGACAGGGGGAGAGCAGTACTTC	CASTRTGGEQYF
TRBV6-6	NA	TRBD1	TRBJ1-2	TGTGCCAGCAGCATAACAAACAGGGGAACGTATGGCTACACCTTC	CASSITNRGTYGYTF
TRBV19	NA	NA	TRBJ1-5	TGTGCCAGTAGTACTCCAGGTCACAATCAGCCCCAGCATTTT	CASSTPGHNQPQHF
TRBV6-4	NA	TRBD2	TRBJ2-1	TGTGCCAGCAGTCGACTAGCTAACTCCTACAATGAGCAGTTCTTC	CASSRLANSYNEQFF